This T cell receptor (beta chain) was retrieved from a study of tumor-infiltrating lymphocytes in primary liver carcinoma. Alongside blood RNA obtained from unsorted whole blood, germline DNA was also extracted. The input was approximately 500 ng total RNA; TCR beta cDNA was made from it with a constant-region primer. A slightly modified ARM-PCR protocol with three nested multiplex PCR rounds produced these TCR beta libraries. PCR rounds one and two used TRBV1-TRBV30 forward primers with a C-beta reverse primer for 10 cycles each. In TCRdb, the multiplex PCR reads were re-called with MiXCR into one record per CDR3 protein. The table lists almost 200,000 distinct CDR3 sequences, approximately 65% of them singletons. This CDR3 comprises 13 residues. The V end was cut by 4 bases, the J end by 3 bases, with 7 bases between. The germline V gene encodes CDR1 MDHEN and CDR2 SYDVKM. This clonotype was observed a few times.

V usage is TRBV28 and J usage is TRBJ1-5; unclear D gene. This TCR was recovered from a woman aged 55 to 70 with primary liver carcinoma and hepatitis B virus infection. The specimen was peripheral blood. The CDR3 is CASSYVLNQPQHF. The CDR3 DNA reads TGTGCCAGCAGTTACGTTCTCAATCAGCCCCAGCATTTT.